This TCR beta chain originates from a study of post-analysis software for immune sequencing data. Overall study results and limits: Patients carried four or five TRBV segments more frequently than controls did, and TRBV5-6, TRBV5-1 and TRBV20-1 were among them. Diversity measured as normalized Chao1 was significantly lower in multiple sclerosis patients than in controls.

This clonotype came up a few times. The antigen is unknown. Each TCR beta cDNA library carried unique molecular identifiers. TCRdb reprocessed the PCR reads with MiXCR, giving one entry per CDR3 protein. The data contain 700,000 to 900,000 distinct CDR3 sequences, approximately 44% of them seen just once; the ten biggest clones take up 4.9%. Germline V gene data show CDR1 as SNHLY and CDR2 as FYNNEI. The CDR3 runs to 16 residues. The trim removed 0 bases at V and 5 bases at J, leaving 8 bases unmatched. The sample consisted of blood. This TCR was sampled from a girl aged 5-17 years with multiple sclerosis. The chain links TRBV2 to TRBJ2-5, with 8 bases that match TRBD1. The CDR3 sequence: CASSEAFQGAGETQYF. The CDR3 coding sequence is TGTGCCAGCAGTGAAGCGTTCCAGGGGGCGGGGGAGACCCAGTACTTC.